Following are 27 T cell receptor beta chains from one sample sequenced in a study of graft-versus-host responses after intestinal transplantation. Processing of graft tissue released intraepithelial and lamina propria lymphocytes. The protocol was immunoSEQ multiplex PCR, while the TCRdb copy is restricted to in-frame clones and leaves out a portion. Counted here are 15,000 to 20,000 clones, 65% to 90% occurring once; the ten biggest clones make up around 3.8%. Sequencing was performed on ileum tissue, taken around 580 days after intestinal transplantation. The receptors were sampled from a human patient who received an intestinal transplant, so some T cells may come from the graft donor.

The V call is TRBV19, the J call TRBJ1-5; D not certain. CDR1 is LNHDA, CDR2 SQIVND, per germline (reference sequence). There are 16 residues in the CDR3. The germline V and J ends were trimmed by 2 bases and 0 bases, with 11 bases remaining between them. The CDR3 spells CASSIWPSYSNQPQHF. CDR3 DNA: TGTGCCAGTAGTATATGGCCCTCCTATAGCAATCAGCCCCAGCATTTT.

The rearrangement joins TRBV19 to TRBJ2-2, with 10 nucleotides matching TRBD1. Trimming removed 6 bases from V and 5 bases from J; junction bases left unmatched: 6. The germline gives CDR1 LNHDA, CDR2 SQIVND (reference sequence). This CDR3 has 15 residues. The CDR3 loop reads CASRKGTGETGELFF. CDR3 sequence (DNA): TGTGCCAGTAGGAAAGGGACAGGGGAGACCGGGGAGCTGTTTTTT. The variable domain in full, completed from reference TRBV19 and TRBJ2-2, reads DGGITQSPKYLFRKEGQNVTLSCEQNLNHDAMYWYRQDPGQGLRLIYYSQIVNDFQKGDIAEGYSVSREKKESFPLTVTSAQKNPTAFYLCASRKGTGETGELFFGEGSRLTVL.

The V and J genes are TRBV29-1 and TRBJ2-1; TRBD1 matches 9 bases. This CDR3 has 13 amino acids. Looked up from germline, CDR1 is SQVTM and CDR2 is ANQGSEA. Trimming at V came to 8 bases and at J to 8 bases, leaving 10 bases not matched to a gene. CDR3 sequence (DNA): TGCAGCCTGGGACAGGGATACGACGATGAGCAGTTCTTC. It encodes CSLGQGYDDEQFF.

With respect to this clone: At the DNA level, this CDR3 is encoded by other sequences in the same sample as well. CDR3 loop: CASSSLDPRGVNEQYF. The CDR3 DNA follows: TGTGCCAGCAGTTCCCTCGACCCGAGGGGTGTTAACGAGCAGTACTTC. This chain connects TRBV2 to TRBJ2-7; the D gene could be TRBD1 or TRBD2 (5 bases each). This CDR3 has 16 amino acids. Trimming stripped 5 bases from V and 5 bases from J, with 22 bases between. Germline V lookup: CDR1 SNHLY, CDR2 FYNNEI.

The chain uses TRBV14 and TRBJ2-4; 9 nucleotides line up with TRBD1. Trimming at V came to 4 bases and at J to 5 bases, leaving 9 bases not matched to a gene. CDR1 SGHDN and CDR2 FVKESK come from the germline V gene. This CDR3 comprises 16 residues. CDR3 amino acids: CASSPRTGAKQNIQYF. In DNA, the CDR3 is TGTGCCAGCAGCCCTCGGACAGGGGCTAAACAAAACATTCAGTACTTC.

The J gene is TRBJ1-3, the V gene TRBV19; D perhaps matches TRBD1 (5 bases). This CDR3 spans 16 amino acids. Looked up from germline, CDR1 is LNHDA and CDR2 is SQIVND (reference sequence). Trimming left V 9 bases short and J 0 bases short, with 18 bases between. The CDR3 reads CASDPGALISGNTIYF. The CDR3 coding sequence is TGTGCCAGCGATCCTGGGGCCCTAATCTCTGGAAACACCATATATTTT.

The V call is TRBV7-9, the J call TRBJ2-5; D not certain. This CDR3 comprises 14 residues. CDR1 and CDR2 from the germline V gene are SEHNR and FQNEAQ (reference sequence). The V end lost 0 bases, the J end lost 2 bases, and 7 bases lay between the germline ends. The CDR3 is CASSLALGQETQYF. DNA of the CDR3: TGTGCCAGCAGCTTAGCGTTGGGGCAAGAGACCCAGTACTTC.

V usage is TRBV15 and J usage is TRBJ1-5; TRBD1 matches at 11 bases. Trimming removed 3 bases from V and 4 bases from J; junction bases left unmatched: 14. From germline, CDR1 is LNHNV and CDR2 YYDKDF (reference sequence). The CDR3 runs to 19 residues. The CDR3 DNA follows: TGTGCCACCAGCAGGATACCGGACAGGGGGCGCCCAAAAAATCAGCCCCAGCATTTT. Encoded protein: CATSRIPDRGRPKNQPQHF.

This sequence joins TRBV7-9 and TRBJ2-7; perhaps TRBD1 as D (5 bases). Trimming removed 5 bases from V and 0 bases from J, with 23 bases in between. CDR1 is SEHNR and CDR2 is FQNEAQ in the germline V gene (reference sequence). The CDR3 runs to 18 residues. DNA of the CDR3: TGTGCCAGCAGCGATACAGGTCTCGCGCCTAGGAGCTCCTACGAGCAGTACTTC. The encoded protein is CASSDTGLAPRSSYEQYF.

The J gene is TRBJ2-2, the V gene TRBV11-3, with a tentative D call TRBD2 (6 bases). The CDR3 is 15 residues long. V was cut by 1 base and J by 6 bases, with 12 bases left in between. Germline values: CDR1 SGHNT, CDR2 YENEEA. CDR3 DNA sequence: TGTGCCAGCAGCTTAGCTACGGGGGAATCCGGGGAGCTGTTTTTT. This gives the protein CASSLATGESGELFF.

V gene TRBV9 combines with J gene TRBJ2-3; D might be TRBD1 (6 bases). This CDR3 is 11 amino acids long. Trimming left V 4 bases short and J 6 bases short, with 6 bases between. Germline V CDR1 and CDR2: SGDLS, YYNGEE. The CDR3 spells CASSQGDTQYF. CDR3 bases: TGTGCCAGCAGCCAGGGGGATACGCAGTATTTT.

CDR3 protein: CASSRGTTWVQETQYF. The CDR3 DNA sequence: TGTGCCAGTAGTAGAGGAACTACCTGGGTCCAAGAGACCCAGTACTTC. The chain links TRBV19 to TRBJ2-5; D ambiguous. V dropped 4 bases and J dropped 1 base, with 16 bases sitting between them. Germline CDR1 LNHDA, CDR2 SQIVND (reference sequence). The CDR3 runs to 16 residues.

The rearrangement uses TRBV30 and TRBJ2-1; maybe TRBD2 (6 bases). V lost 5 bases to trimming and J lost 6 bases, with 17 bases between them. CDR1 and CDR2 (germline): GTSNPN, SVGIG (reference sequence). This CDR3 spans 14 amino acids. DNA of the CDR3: TGTGCCTGGCTACGGGGCGGGGTAGGCAATGAGCAGTTCTTC. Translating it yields CAWLRGGVGNEQFF.

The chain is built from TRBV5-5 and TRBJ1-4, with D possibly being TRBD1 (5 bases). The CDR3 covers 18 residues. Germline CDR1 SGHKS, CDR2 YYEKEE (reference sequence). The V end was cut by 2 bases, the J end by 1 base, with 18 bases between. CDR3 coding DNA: TGTGCCAGCAGCTTCTACTCTGGCCCGACAGTAACTAATGAAAAACTGTTTTTT. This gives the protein CASSFYSGPTVTNEKLFF.

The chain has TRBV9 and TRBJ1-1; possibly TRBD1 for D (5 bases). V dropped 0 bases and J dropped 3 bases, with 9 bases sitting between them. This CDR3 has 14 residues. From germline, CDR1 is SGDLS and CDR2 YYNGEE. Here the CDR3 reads CASSVVSGYTEAFF. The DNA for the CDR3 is TGTGCCAGCAGCGTAGTATCAGGGTACACTGAAGCTTTCTTT.

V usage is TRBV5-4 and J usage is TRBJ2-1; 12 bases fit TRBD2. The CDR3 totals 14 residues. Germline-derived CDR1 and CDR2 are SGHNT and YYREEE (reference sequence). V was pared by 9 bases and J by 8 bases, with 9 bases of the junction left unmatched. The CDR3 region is CATLPSGGVDEQFF. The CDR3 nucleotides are TGTGCCACCCTACCTAGCGGGGGGGTTGATGAGCAGTTCTTC.

The CDR3 protein is CASSLADWGNGYTF. In DNA, the CDR3 is TGTGCCAGCAGCTTAGCCGATTGGGGGAATGGCTACACCTTC. The V and J genes are TRBV7-2 and TRBJ1-2; D is possibly TRBD1 (5 bases). CDR1 and CDR2 (germline): SGHTA, FQGNSA. The CDR3 spans 14 residues. Trimming shortened V by 0 bases and J by 6 bases, and 11 bases separated the two germline ends.

The CDR3 nucleotides read TGTGCCAGTAGTAAGCAGGGGATGAGTGAAAAACTGTTTTTT. This gives the protein CASSKQGMSEKLFF. The chain uses TRBV19 and TRBJ1-4; D is perhaps TRBD1 (6 bases). V was pared by 4 bases and J by 7 bases, with 13 bases between. Germline loops: CDR1 LNHDA, CDR2 SQIVND (reference sequence). The CDR3 runs to 14 residues.

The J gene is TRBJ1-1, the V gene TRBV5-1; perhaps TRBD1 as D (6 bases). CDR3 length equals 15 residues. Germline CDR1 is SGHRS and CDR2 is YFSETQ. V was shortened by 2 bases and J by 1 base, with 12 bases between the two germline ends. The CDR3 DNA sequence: TGCGCCAGCAGCTTCTGGGGGGCCAGGAACACTGAAGCTTTCTTT. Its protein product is CASSFWGARNTEAFF.

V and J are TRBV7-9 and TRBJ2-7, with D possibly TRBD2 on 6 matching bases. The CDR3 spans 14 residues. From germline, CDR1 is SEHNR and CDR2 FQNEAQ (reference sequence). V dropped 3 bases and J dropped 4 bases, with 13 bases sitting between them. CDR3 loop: CASSLGGLGYEQYF. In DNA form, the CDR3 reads TGTGCCAGCAGCTTGGGGGGTCTAGGTTACGAGCAGTACTTC.

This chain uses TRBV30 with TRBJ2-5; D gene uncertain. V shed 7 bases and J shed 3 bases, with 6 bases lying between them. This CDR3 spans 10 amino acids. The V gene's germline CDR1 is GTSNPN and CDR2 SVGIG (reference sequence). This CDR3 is CALDEETQYF. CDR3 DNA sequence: TGTGCCTTGGATGAAGAGACCCAGTACTTC. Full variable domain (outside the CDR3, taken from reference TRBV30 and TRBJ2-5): SQTIHQWPATLVQPVGSPLSLECTVEGTSNPNLYWYRQAAGRGLQLLFYSVGIGQISSEVPQNLSASRPQDRQFILSSKKLLLSDSGFYLCALDEETQYFGPGTRLLVL.

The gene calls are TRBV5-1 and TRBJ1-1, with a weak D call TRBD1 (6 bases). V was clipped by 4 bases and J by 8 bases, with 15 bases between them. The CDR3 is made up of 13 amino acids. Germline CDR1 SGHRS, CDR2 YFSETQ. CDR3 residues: CASSGGQLPEAFF. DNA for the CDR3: TGCGCCAGCAGCGGGGGACAACTCCCCGAAGCTTTCTTT.

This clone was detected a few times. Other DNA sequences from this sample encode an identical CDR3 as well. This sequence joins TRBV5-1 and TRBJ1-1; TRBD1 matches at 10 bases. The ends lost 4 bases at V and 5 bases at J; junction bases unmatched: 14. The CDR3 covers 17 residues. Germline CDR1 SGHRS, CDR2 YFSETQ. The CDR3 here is CASSRDRGRGVWTEAFF. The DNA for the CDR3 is TGCGCCAGCAGCAGAGACAGGGGGCGGGGGGTCTGGACTGAAGCTTTCTTT.

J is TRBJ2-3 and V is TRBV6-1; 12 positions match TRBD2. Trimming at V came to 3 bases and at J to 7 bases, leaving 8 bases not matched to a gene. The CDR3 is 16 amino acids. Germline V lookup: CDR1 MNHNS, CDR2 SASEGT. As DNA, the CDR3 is TGTGCCAGCAGTGATCCCCTAGCGGGGGGGGAGTATACGCAGTATTTT. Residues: CASSDPLAGGEYTQYF.

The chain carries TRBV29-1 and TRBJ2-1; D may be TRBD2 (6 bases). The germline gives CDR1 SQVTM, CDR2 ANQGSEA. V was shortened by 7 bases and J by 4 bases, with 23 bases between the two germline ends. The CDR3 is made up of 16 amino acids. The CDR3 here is CSAPPGELAPYNEQFF. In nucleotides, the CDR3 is TGCAGCGCCCCACCCGGTGAACTAGCTCCGTACAATGAGCAGTTCTTC.

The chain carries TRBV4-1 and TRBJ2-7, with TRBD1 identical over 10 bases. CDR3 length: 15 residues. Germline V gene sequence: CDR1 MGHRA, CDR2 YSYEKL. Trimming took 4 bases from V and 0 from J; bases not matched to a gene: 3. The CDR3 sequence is CASSRTGGSSYEQYF. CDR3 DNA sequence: TGCGCCAGCAGCCGGACAGGGGGGAGCTCCTACGAGCAGTACTTC.

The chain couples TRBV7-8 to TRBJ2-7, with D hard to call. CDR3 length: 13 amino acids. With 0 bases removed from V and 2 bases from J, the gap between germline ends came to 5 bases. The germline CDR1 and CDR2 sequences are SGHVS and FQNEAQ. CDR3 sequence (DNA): TGTGCCAGCAGCTTAGCGGCAGCCTACGAGCAGTACTTC. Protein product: CASSLAAAYEQYF.